This passage covers 19 T cell receptor beta chains from one sample sequenced in a study of CD8 T cells in Susac syndrome (dated by TCRdb to the late 2010s). The protocol used for the library was the immunoSEQ multiplex PCR assay. RNA was extracted using the RNeasy kit, and about 0.5 to 1 microgram was reverse transcribed with random hexamers. The public reads were run again by TCRdb, first through fastp at Q25 and then through MiXCR, and only productive beta chains were kept. Rows are combined by CDR3 protein, so each entry shows the most common genes and DNA. The table for this sample lists about 160,000 distinct CDR3 sequences; approximately 94% of them were counted only once. The ten largest clonotypes hold about 0.09% of the sample. The sample taken for sequencing was CD4+ T cells from PBMCs. These receptors were taken from a human donor with multiple sclerosis.

The V call is TRBV3-1, the J call TRBJ2-1; the D call may be TRBD1 or TRBD2 (6 bases each). From germline, CDR1 is LGHDT and CDR2 YNNKEL (reference sequence). Trimming shortened V by 1 base and J by 1 base, and 17 bases separated the two germline ends. The CDR3 runs to 18 residues. CDR3 sequence reads: CASSQVRGRGISYNEQFF. As DNA, the CDR3 is TGTGCCAGCAGCCAAGTCCGGGGGCGGGGAATTTCCTACAATGAGCAGTTCTTC.

The chain couples TRBV5-1 to TRBJ2-7; tentatively, D is TRBD1 (6 bases). V was cut by 0 bases and J by 5 bases, with 9 bases left in between. The CDR3 extends over 13 amino acids. CDR1 and CDR2 (germline): SGHRS, YFSETQ. The CDR3 protein is CASSLGEGDEQYF. CDR3 bases: TGCGCCAGCAGCTTGGGAGAGGGGGACGAGCAGTACTTC.

The genes are TRBV24-1 and TRBJ2-5; D possibly matches TRBD1 or TRBD2 (5 bases each). V lost 3 bases and J lost 5, with 18 bases in between. The germline V gene has CDR1 KGHDR and CDR2 SFDVKD. The CDR3 is made up of 16 amino acids. The CDR3 loop is CATSDPEKTRDETQYF. The DNA for the CDR3 is TGTGCCACCAGTGATCCCGAGAAAACAAGGGACGAGACCCAGTACTTC.

This clonotype is a singleton in its sample. The chain joins TRBV4-2 to TRBJ1-1, with TRBD1 matching over 8 bases. The CDR3 consists of 16 residues. Germline CDR1 reads LGHNA; CDR2 reads YNFKEQ. V was clipped by 0 bases and J by 5 bases; unmatched bases: 8. In DNA form, the CDR3 reads TGTGCCAGCAGCCAAGATTGGGGGGACAGGACAACTGAAGCTTTCTTT. It is translated as CASSQDWGDRTTEAFF.

This chain connects TRBV10-3 to TRBJ2-3, with D unclear. CDR1 and CDR2 from the germline V gene are ENHRY and SYGVKD. V was pared by 10 bases and J by 0 bases, with 11 bases between. The CDR3 runs to 13 residues. CDR3 coding DNA: TGTGCCACCCAGGTTCCTAGCACAGATACGCAGTATTTT. This encodes CATQVPSTDTQYF.

The V gene is TRBV4-1, the J gene TRBJ2-5, with 8 bases matching TRBD2. The CDR3 covers 19 residues. The germline V gene encodes CDR1 MGHRA and CDR2 YSYEKL. The V segment lost 3 bases and the J segment 1 base; nucleotides outside the gene matches: 16. CDR3 DNA sequence: TGCGCCAGCAGCCACCTAAGGTTAAGAAGCGGGAGAATCCAAGAGACCCAGTACTTC. Translating it yields CASSHLRLRSGRIQETQYF.

The chain joins TRBV2 to TRBJ2-1, with 7 bases that match TRBD2. Germline V gives CDR1 SNHLY, CDR2 FYNNEI. This CDR3 has 12 residues. This chain's CDR3 is CAGGTIPLEQFF. In DNA form, the CDR3 reads TGTGCGGGGGGGACTATCCCTCTGGAGCAGTTCTTC.

The chain links TRBV6-6 to TRBJ2-6; no definite D call. Germline V CDR1 and CDR2: MNHNY, SVGAGI (reference sequence). V dropped 4 bases and J dropped 4 bases, with 8 bases sitting between them. The CDR3 covers 14 residues. The CDR3 spells CASSSLLGANVLTF. The DNA of the CDR3 is TGTGCCAGCAGTTCACTCCTAGGGGCCAACGTCCTGACTTTC.

This chain connects TRBV20-1 to TRBJ2-3; D gene unclear. The CDR3 covers 11 residues. V gave up 5 bases and J gave up 14 bases, with 17 bases separating them. CDR1 is DFQATT, CDR2 SNEGSKA, per germline (reference sequence). The CDR3 region has the DNA TGCAGTGCTTTAAAGGCACCGACATTGTATTTT. This translates into CSALKAPTLYF.

The chain employs TRBV29-1 and TRBJ1-1, with 7 bases aligning to TRBD1. CDR1 and CDR2 from the germline V gene are SQVTM and ANQGSEA. Trimming cost V 4 bases and J 10 bases; bases outside gene matches: 12. The CDR3 spans 13 residues. CDR3 nucleotides: TGCAGCGTTGTGAGCCAGGGGGAAAGCGGAGCTTTCTTT. Protein: CSVVSQGESGAFF.

The J gene is TRBJ1-1, the V gene TRBV2; 7 nucleotides agree with TRBD1. The germline CDR1 and CDR2 sequences are SNHLY and FYNNEI. This CDR3 region has 13 residues. V lost 7 bases to trimming and J lost 3 bases; unmatched junction nucleotides: 5. Here the CDR3 reads CASIRDRDTEAFF. CDR3 in DNA: TGTGCCAGCATCCGGGACAGAGACACTGAAGCTTTCTTT.

V usage is TRBV30 and J usage is TRBJ2-3; no definite D call. Between the trimmed V and J ends, which lost 5 bases and 3 bases, there was a span of 6 bases. Germline loops: CDR1 GTSNPN, CDR2 SVGIG (reference sequence). The CDR3 is made up of 11 amino acids. The CDR3 nucleotides are TGTGCCTGGTTTAGGACAGATACGCAGTATTTT. It encodes CAWFRTDTQYF.

The chain carries TRBV28 and TRBJ1-2; D gene uncertain. V dropped 3 bases and J dropped 0 bases, with 5 bases sitting between them. This CDR3 region has 13 residues. Germline-derived CDR1 and CDR2 are MDHEN and SYDVKM. The CDR3 bases are TGTGCCAGCAGTTTGTCTGCTAACTATGGCTACACCTTC. Protein: CASSLSANYGYTF.

J is TRBJ2-7 and V is TRBV7-9; TRBD2 agrees at 9 bases. V lost 7 bases and J lost 3; bases outside the gene matches: 13. CDR1 and CDR2 from the germline V gene are SEHNR and FQNEAQ (reference sequence). The CDR3 length is 16 residues. The DNA of the CDR3 is TGTGCCAGCACTCAAATAGCGGGAGATAGATTCTACGAGCAGTACTTC. Protein sequence: CASTQIAGDRFYEQYF.

This CDR3 is CSASAGGLSDGYTF. Written as DNA, the CDR3 is TGCAGTGCTAGTGCGGGGGGACTTTCGGATGGCTACACCTTC. The J gene is TRBJ1-2, the V gene TRBV20-1; TRBD1 might be the D (5 bases). The CDR3 totals 14 residues. Germline lookup yields CDR1 DFQATT and CDR2 SNEGSKA (reference sequence). Trimming cost V 3 bases and J 6 bases, with 17 bases left between them.

This chain's CDR3 is CATSDTWGETQYF. The CDR3 region has the DNA TGTGCCACCAGTGATACGTGGGGGGAGACCCAGTACTTC. V usage is TRBV24-1 and J usage is TRBJ2-5, with D perhaps matching TRBD1 or TRBD2 (5 bases each). The CDR3 has 13 residues. Germline lookup yields CDR1 KGHDR and CDR2 SFDVKD. V was cut by 3 bases and J by 5 bases, with 9 bases left in between.

The chain uses TRBV5-6 and TRBJ1-1; 8 bases agree with TRBD1. Losses at the gene ends were 3 bases for V and 8 bases for J; bases not matched to a gene: 6. Germline values: CDR1 SGHDT, CDR2 YYEEEE. CDR3 size: 13 residues. The CDR3 DNA sequence: TGTGCCAGCAGCTGGACAGGGATAGAGGAAGCTTTCTTT. Translated: CASSWTGIEEAFF.

V is TRBV20-1 and J is TRBJ1-1; the match to TRBD1 covers 8 bases. This CDR3 is 14 amino acids long. V dropped 7 bases and J dropped 5; count of bases not matched to a gene: 12. Germline V lookup: CDR1 DFQATT, CDR2 SNEGSKA (reference sequence). The CDR3 is CSVPRGTGGTEAFF. CDR3 nucleotide sequence: TGCAGTGTCCCCCGAGGTACAGGGGGGACTGAAGCTTTCTTT.

The V gene is TRBV3-1, the J gene TRBJ2-3; 7 nucleotides agree with TRBD2. This CDR3 is built from 13 residues. Germline lookup yields CDR1 LGHDT and CDR2 YNNKEL (reference sequence). V was pared by 10 bases and J by 0 bases, with 4 bases of the junction left unmatched. CDR3 amino acids: CATNSGSTDTQYF. The CDR3 DNA reads TGTGCCACCAATAGCGGGAGCACAGATACGCAGTATTTT.